Listed below are T cell receptor beta chains from one sample, sequenced in a study of T cell changes during pregnancy in multiple sclerosis. This table comes from immunoSEQ multiplex PCR, and its TCRdb copy is limited to in-frame clones, with some not included. The repertoire holds just under 70,000 clones, with roughly nine tenths as singletons. This specimen was peripheral blood, taken in the second trimester of pregnancy. The receptors come from a female donor with multiple sclerosis, enrolled in a pregnancy study. CDR3s include the opening cysteine and the closing phenylalanine or tryptophan. The D gene is left open where the match is weak. Clone size is stated in some rows and not others, as once, few, many or a class when expanded.

V gene	D gene	clone size	J gene	CDR3 protein	CDR3 DNA
TRBV19	.	.	TRBJ1-2	CASNLGRGYGYTF	TGTGCCAGTAACCTCGGCAGGGGATATGGCTACACCTTC
TRBV7-2	TRBD1	.	TRBJ1-5	CASSFRTGGGQPQHF	TGTGCCAGCAGCTTTCGGACAGGGGGCGGTCAGCCCCAGCATTTT
TRBV6-5	TRBD1	once	TRBJ1-5	CASMRDRGANQPQHF	TGTGCCAGCATGAGGGACAGGGGCGCCAATCAGCCCCAGCATTTT
TRBV19	.	.	TRBJ1-1	CASSGALNTEAFF	TGTGCCAGTAGTGGGGCCCTCAACACTGAAGCTTTCTTT
TRBV5-1	.	.	TRBJ2-5	CASSLGTREETQYF	TGCGCCAGCAGCTTGGGTACTAGAGAAGAGACCCAGTACTTC
TRBV4-3	TRBD2	.	TRBJ2-3	CASSQDMRLAGGSDTQYF	TGCGCCAGCAGCCAAGATATGAGACTAGCGGGGGGTTCGGATACGCAGTATTTT
TRBV7-6	.	.	TRBJ1-1	CASSLGAAEAFF	TGTGCCAGCAGCTTGGGGGCGGCTGAAGCTTTCTTT
TRBV4-2	.	.	TRBJ2-7	CASSLDGRSVIEQYF	TGTGCCAGCAGCTTGGATGGCCGAAGCGTGATCGAGCAGTACTTC
TRBV9	TRBD2	.	TRBJ2-1	CASSGPRNGGARGNEQFF	TGTGCCAGCAGCGGACCTCGCAACGGGGGGGCTAGGGGGAATGAGCAGTTCTTC
TRBV18	.	.	TRBJ2-6	CASSPLGANVLTF	TGTGCCAGCTCACCCTTGGGGGCCAACGTCCTGACTTTC
TRBV30	TRBD2	.	TRBJ2-1	CAWSDTLDSGGDNEQFF	TGTGCCTGGAGTGACACACTCGATAGCGGGGGGGACAATGAGCAGTTCTTC
TRBV6-5	.	once	TRBJ2-7	CASSYYAGTAGEQYF	TGTGCCAGCAGTTATTACGCCGGGACTGCTGGCGAGCAGTACTTC
TRBV6-5	TRBD1	.	TRBJ2-3	CASSFLTGGPDTQYF	TGTGCCAGCAGTTTCCTGACAGGGGGCCCAGATACGCAGTATTTT
TRBV11-1	TRBD2	.	TRBJ2-1	CASSSPTGGSYNEQFF	TGTGCCAGCAGCTCGCCCACGGGGGGCTCCTACAATGAGCAGTTCTTC
TRBV21-1	.	.	TRBJ2-1	CASSKEEKETGGANEQFF	TGTGCCAGCAGCAAAGAAGAAAAGGAGACAGGGGGCGCGAATGAGCAGTTCTTC
TRBV7-3	TRBD2	.	TRBJ2-3	CASSLGVSGGPTDTQYF	TGTGCCAGCAGCTTAGGGGTTAGCGGGGGACCCACAGATACGCAGTATTTT
TRBV13	TRBD2	.	TRBJ2-7	CASSSKRGGSYEQYF	TGTGCCAGCAGCTCCAAGCGGGGGGGCTCCTACGAGCAGTACTTC
TRBV5-6	.	.	TRBJ2-4	CASSLWFPGQEIKNIQYF	TGTGCCAGCAGCTTGTGGTTTCCAGGGCAAGAAATCAAAAACATTCAGTACTTC
TRBV30	TRBD1	.	TRBJ1-3	CAWAQGASSGNTIYF	TGTGCCTGGGCACAGGGGGCTAGCTCTGGAAACACCATATATTTT
TRBV27	TRBD1	.	TRBJ1-1	CASGGQGANTEAFF	TGTGCCAGCGGGGGACAGGGGGCGAACACTGAAGCTTTCTTT
TRBV10-3	TRBD1	.	TRBJ2-7	CAIRIKGQGSYEQYF	TGTGCCATCAGAATTAAAGGACAGGGGTCCTACGAGCAGTACTTC
TRBV9	TRBD2	.	TRBJ2-2	CASSVATSEELFF	TGTGCCAGCAGCGTGGCGACTAGCGAGGAGCTGTTTTTT
TRBV6-6	TRBD1	.	TRBJ1-1	CASSPTPDRAEAFF	TGTGCCAGCAGTCCCACCCCGGACAGGGCTGAAGCTTTCTTT
TRBV10-3	.	.	TRBJ2-5	CAASKGGETQYF	TGTGCCGCTTCGAAGGGCGGGGAGACCCAGTACTTC